Listed here are 29 T cell receptor beta chains from one sample, sequenced in a study of CD8 T cells in ankylosing spondylitis. MiXCR was run by TCRdb on the 5' RACE reads, yielding one entry per CDR3 protein. Of under 300,000 distinct CDR3 sequences in the sample, under 20% are singletons; the top ten hold over 25%. Sequenced material: blood, either unsorted or a sorted T cell fraction (not recorded which). The receptors stem from a male donor with ankylosing spondylitis or in good health (not recorded which).

J is TRBJ2-2 and V is TRBV2; 11 bases match TRBD2. This CDR3 spans 14 amino acids. Germline-derived CDR1 and CDR2 are SNHLY and FYNNEI. The junction had 6 bases not matched to a gene; V was cut back by 8 bases and J by 7 bases. The CDR3 nucleotides are TGTGCCAGCCTTAGCGGGAGGGCCTTCGGGGAGCTGTTTTTT. This translates into CASLSGRAFGELFF.

This clonotype has at least ten counts. The CDR3 here is CASRTPGGAKNEQFF. The CDR3 DNA is TGTGCCAGCAGAACCCCGGGGGGCGCGAAGAATGAGCAGTTCTTC. The V call is TRBV27, the J call TRBJ2-1; D might be TRBD2 (7 bases). This CDR3 contains 15 residues. Germline-derived CDR1 and CDR2 are MNHEY and SMNVEV (reference sequence). Trimming stripped 6 bases from V and 7 bases from J, with 19 bases between.

The J gene is TRBJ2-4, the V gene TRBV4-2, with 8 bases matching TRBD1. The J segment lost 5 bases and the V segment lost 0 bases, leaving 12 bases of the junction unmatched. Per germline, CDR1 LGHNA and CDR2 YNFKEQ. CDR3 size: 18 residues. Here the CDR3 reads CASSQDPAGGVGQNIQYF. The CDR3 bases are TGTGCCAGCAGCCAAGACCCTGCAGGGGGCGTGGGACAAAACATTCAGTACTTC.

V is TRBV7-9 and J is TRBJ2-7, with TRBD1 matching over 9 bases. The V segment lost 5 bases and the J segment 6 bases; nucleotides outside the gene matches: 11. Germline V gene data show CDR1 as SEHNR and CDR2 as FQNEAQ (reference sequence). This CDR3 spans 15 amino acids. This chain's CDR3 is CASSQGTGSFSEQYF. The CDR3 nucleotides are TGTGCCAGCAGCCAAGGGACAGGGTCTTTCTCCGAGCAGTACTTC. The variable domain in full, completed from reference TRBV7-9 and TRBJ2-7, reads DTGVSQNPRHKITKRGQNVTFRCDPISEHNRLYWYRQTLGQGPEFLTYFQNEAQLEKSRLLSDRFSAERPKGSFSTLEIQRTEQGDSAMYLCASSQGTGSFSEQYFGPGTRLTVT.

The rearrangement uses TRBV10-2 and TRBJ1-5; D is possibly TRBD1 (5 bases). This CDR3 contains 14 residues. The V gene's germline CDR1 is WSHSY and CDR2 SAAADI. Trimming shortened V by 7 bases and J by 0 bases, and 10 bases separated the two germline ends. The CDR3 bases are TGCGCCAGCACAGGGTGGGATAGCAATCAGCCCCAGCATTTT. Translation: CASTGWDSNQPQHF.

The rearrangement uses TRBV6-2 or TRBV6-3 and TRBJ2-1, with D possibly matching TRBD2 (7 bases). Trimming removed 5 bases from V and 12 bases from J, with 14 bases in between. This CDR3 is built from 12 residues. Germline CDR1 MNHEY, CDR2 SVGEGT. The CDR3 sequence is CASSPLRGGQFF. CDR3 nucleotides: TGTGCCAGCAGTCCATTGAGGGGGGGGCAGTTCTTC.

The rearrangement links TRBV5-6 to TRBJ2-1, with TRBD1 matching 7 bases. This CDR3 comprises 16 residues. CDR1 SGHDT and CDR2 YYEEEE come from the germline V gene. V shed 1 base and J 4 bases; nucleotides not matched to a gene: 8. CDR3 sequence reads: CASSLSWDSLYNEQFF. CDR3 nucleotides: TGTGCCAGCAGCTTGTCCTGGGACAGCCTATACAATGAGCAGTTCTTC.

V usage is TRBV2 and J usage is TRBJ2-1; no clear D. Germline values: CDR1 SNHLY, CDR2 FYNNEI. The V and J ends lost 5 bases and 4 bases respectively, with 9 bases between them. The length of the CDR3 is 13 residues. CDR3 sequence (DNA): TGTGCCAGCAGTCTTGGCAGGTACAATGAGCAGTTCTTC. Protein: CASSLGRYNEQFF.

At least ten counts were recorded for this clonotype. This chain uses TRBV12-3 or TRBV12-4 with TRBJ2-1; 7 bases fit TRBD1. The CDR3 contains 17 residues. Trimming took 7 bases from V and 4 from J; bases not matched to a gene: 16. The CDR3 here is CASTNLDTGVRYNEQFF. The DNA for the CDR3 is TGTGCCAGCACCAACCTAGATACAGGGGTTAGGTACAATGAGCAGTTCTTC.

This clonotype was seen a handful of times. The chain carries TRBV25-1 and TRBJ2-5, with 8 nucleotides matching TRBD1. The CDR3 runs to 17 residues. With V trimmed by 3 bases and J by 3 bases, 12 bases remained unmatched. Germline lookup yields CDR1 MGHDK and CDR2 SYGVNS. DNA of the CDR3: TGTGCCAGCAGTGACAGGGGGCATCGATGGGTGGAAGAGACCCAGTACTTC. This sequence encodes CASSDRGHRWVEETQYF.

The V gene is TRBV5-6, the J gene TRBJ2-3; D perhaps matches TRBD2 (6 bases). Germline lookup yields CDR1 SGHDT and CDR2 YYEEEE. With 7 bases removed from V and 1 base from J, the gap between germline ends came to 13 bases. This CDR3 is 14 amino acids long. As DNA, the CDR3 is TGTGCCAGCCACTGGAGGGAACGCACAGATACGCAGTATTTT. Translated: CASHWRERTDTQYF. Full variable domain (remainder filled in from reference TRBV5-6 and TRBJ2-3): DAGVTQSPTHLIKTRGQQVTLRCSPKSGHDTVSWYQQALGQGPQFIFQYYEEEERQRGNFPDRFSGHQFPNYSSELNVNALLLGDSALYLCASHWRERTDTQYFGPGTRLTVL.

The CDR3 sequence is CASSLASGSTDTQYF. CDR3 DNA: TGTGCCTCCTCCCTAGCGAGCGGGTCCACAGATACGCAGTATTTT. The chain employs TRBV12-3 or TRBV12-4 and TRBJ2-3; D is perhaps TRBD2 (6 bases). This CDR3 region has 15 residues. Trimming removed 11 bases at V and 2 bases at J, with 20 bases between.

A few counts support this clonotype. The V and J genes are TRBV29-1 and TRBJ2-3; the D gene is possibly TRBD2 (6 bases). Germline values: CDR1 SQVTM, CDR2 ANQGSEA. The CDR3 is 14 amino acids. Trimming stripped 7 bases from V and 2 bases from J, with 16 bases between. The CDR3 region has the DNA TGCAGCGACCTAACTAGCAAAAACACAGATACGCAGTATTTT. It codes for CSDLTSKNTDTQYF.

The chain combines TRBV4-1 with TRBJ1-6, with unresolved D. Deletions cut 0 bases from V and 7 bases from J, with 13 bases between. The CDR3 has 16 residues. CDR1 is MGHRA, CDR2 YSYEKL, per germline. Written as DNA, the CDR3 is TGCGCCAGCAGCCAAGATAAAGCTCTCCCGAATTCACCCCTCCACTTT. Its protein product is CASSQDKALPNSPLHF.

V gene TRBV4-1 combines with J gene TRBJ2-3; TRBD1 matches 7 bases. CDR3 size: 14 residues. V dropped 4 bases and J dropped 2; count of bases not matched to a gene: 3. Germline V gives CDR1 MGHRA, CDR2 YSYEKL. The CDR3 region has the DNA TGCGCCAGCAGCCTAGACAGGGACACAGATACGCAGTATTTT. The encoded protein is CASSLDRDTDTQYF.

This clonotype has only a few counts. The chain has TRBV7-9 and TRBJ1-1; D remains ambiguous. CDR3 length equals 11 residues. Germline CDR1 and CDR2: SEHNR and FQNEAQ (reference sequence). The V end was cut by 4 bases, the J end by 4 bases, with 4 bases between. Here the CDR3 reads CASSYITEAFF. Written as DNA, the CDR3 is TGTGCCAGCAGCTACATCACTGAAGCTTTCTTT.

This clonotype showed up many times. CDR3 amino acids: CATSDYSTGEKDNEQFF. CDR3 in DNA: TGTGCCACCAGTGATTACTCGACAGGGGAGAAGGACAATGAGCAGTTCTTC. The chain has TRBV24-1 and TRBJ2-1; the match to TRBD1 covers 8 bases. The CDR3 has 17 residues. The V segment lost 2 bases and the J segment 5 bases; nucleotides outside the gene matches: 10. Germline CDR1 and CDR2: KGHDR and SFDVKD.

This clonotype was seen a handful of times. The rearrangement links TRBV10-3 to TRBJ2-7; D not resolved. This CDR3 spans 13 amino acids. Deletions cut 2 bases from V and 3 bases from J, with 8 bases between. CDR1 and CDR2 (germline): ENHRY, SYGVKD. CDR3 nucleotide sequence: TGTGCCATCAGTGAGGGCAATTACTACGAGCAGTACTTC. Protein: CAISEGNYYEQYF.

In this sample, this clonotype turned up a few times. The J gene is TRBJ2-7, the V gene TRBV14; D remains unclear. The ends were cut back, 2 bases at V and 3 bases at J, with 14 bases in the middle. CDR1 and CDR2 from the germline V gene are SGHDN and FVKESK. This CDR3 has 15 residues. The CDR3 is CASSQTRTEIYEQYF. Here the CDR3 DNA reads TGTGCCAGCAGCCAAACCAGGACGGAGATCTACGAGCAGTACTTC.

This clonotype was seen a few times. The rearrangement uses TRBV10-3 and TRBJ2-3, with D hard to call. Looked up from germline, CDR1 is ENHRY and CDR2 is SYGVKD. V gave up 3 bases and J gave up 2 bases, with 15 bases separating them. The CDR3 is 16 residues long. In DNA form, the CDR3 reads TGTGCCATCAGTGACTCGGTACAAGTGGCCACAGATACGCAGTATTTT. Its translation is CAISDSVQVATDTQYF.

This rearrangement joins TRBV7-2 to TRBJ2-1; 9 bases fit TRBD2. CDR1 SGHTA and CDR2 FQGNSA come from the germline V gene. V lost 4 bases and J lost 7; bases outside the gene matches: 5. The CDR3 is 14 residues long. CDR3 coding DNA: TGTGCCAGCAGCTATAGCGGGAGTGGGAATGAGCAGTTCTTC. Protein product: CASSYSGSGNEQFF.

This clonotype came up many times. The genes are TRBV4-1 and TRBJ1-5; D gene uncertain. V was cut by 4 bases and J by 3 bases, with 10 bases left in between. From germline, CDR1 is MGHRA and CDR2 YSYEKL. This CDR3 is 14 amino acids long. The CDR3 is CASSPRGNNQPQHF. CDR3 nucleotides: TGCGCCAGCAGCCCACGGGGTAACAATCAGCCCCAGCATTTT.

The V and J genes are TRBV7-6 and TRBJ1-1; perhaps TRBD1 as D (6 bases). Germline CDR1 reads SGHVS; CDR2 reads FNYEAQ. The CDR3 covers 14 residues. Trimming stripped 5 bases from V and 8 bases from J, with 18 bases between. As DNA, the CDR3 is TGTGCCAGCAGCCACGGGACGACAGGTACCGAAGCTTTCTTT. The encoded protein is CASSHGTTGTEAFF.

There are a few counts of this clonotype. CDR3 protein: CASSLFVEMGRPGEQYF. The CDR3 coding sequence is TGTGCCAGCAGTTTATTTGTTGAGATGGGCAGGCCTGGAGAACAGTACTTC. This chain joins TRBV27 and TRBJ2-7; D uncertain. V lost 1 base to trimming and J lost 10 bases, with 26 bases between them. This CDR3 is 17 amino acids long. Germline assignment: CDR1 MNHEY and CDR2 SMNVEV (reference sequence).

This clonotype appeared a few times. The chain is built from TRBV13 and TRBJ2-1, with 10 positions matching TRBD2. The CDR3 is 19 residues long. Germline V gives CDR1 PRHDT, CDR2 FYEKMQ (reference sequence). The J segment lost 9 bases and the V segment lost 3 bases, leaving 20 bases of the junction unmatched. In nucleotides, the CDR3 is TGTGCCAGCAGCTTCCTGCCCCCCCAACTAGCGGGATCTAAGGTTGAGCAGTTCTTC. Residues: CASSFLPPQLAGSKVEQFF.

This clonotype was seen a handful of times. The chain carries TRBV25-1 and TRBJ2-1; D is possibly TRBD1 (6 bases). In germline, CDR1 is MGHDK, CDR2 SYGVNS. This CDR3 contains 14 residues. V was clipped by 3 bases and J by 4 bases, with 10 bases between them. The CDR3 region has the DNA TGTGCCAGCAGTGAGGGGACAACGTACAATGAGCAGTTCTTC. This sequence encodes CASSEGTTYNEQFF.

This clonotype has more than one count but fewer than ten. This chain links TRBV4-3 with TRBJ2-7; no clear D. This CDR3 contains 13 residues. Trimming took off 0 bases at V and 3 bases at J, with 6 bases between the two ends. Looked up from germline, CDR1 is LGHNA and CDR2 is YSLEER. This CDR3 is CASSQDRVYEQYF. CDR3 DNA: TGCGCCAGCAGCCAAGATAGGGTCTACGAGCAGTACTTC.

V gene TRBV12-3 or TRBV12-4 combines with J gene TRBJ1-1, with TRBD1 matching 7 bases. The CDR3 spans 16 residues. With 6 bases clipped from V and 6 bases from J, the junction kept 16 bases outside the gene matches. CDR3 residues: CASSEGGGLEFPEAFF. The CDR3 region has the DNA TGTGCCAGCAGCGAAGGAGGGGGCCTGGAGTTTCCTGAAGCTTTCTTT.

The chain employs TRBV20-1 and TRBJ2-7; 10 bases agree with TRBD2. The trim removed 0 bases at V and 3 bases at J, leaving 5 bases unmatched. Per the germline V gene, CDR1 is DFQATT and CDR2 is SNEGSKA (reference sequence). This CDR3 has 15 residues. This CDR3 reads CSARDLLAGNYEQYF. Written as DNA, the CDR3 is TGCAGTGCTAGAGATTTACTAGCGGGGAACTACGAGCAGTACTTC.